This passage covers 8 T cell receptor beta chains from one sample sequenced in a study of OX40 agonist ivuxolimab in advanced cancers. Method: immunoSEQ multiplex PCR; TCRdb's copy keeps in-frame clones and lacks some. The table has 70,000 or so clones, 85% seen once; the top ten hold about 5.9%. The input for sequencing was CD4+ or CD8+ T cells sorted from blood, taken in a trial of the OX40 agonist ivuxolimab. These receptors came from an adult with an advanced solid tumor such as melanoma, head and neck, liver or kidney cancer.

The rearrangement uses TRBV11-3 and TRBJ1-1, with 10 bases aligning to TRBD1. Germline lookup yields CDR1 SGHNT and CDR2 YENEEA. CDR3 length equals 15 residues. Trimming at V came to 4 bases and at J to 4 bases, leaving 6 bases not matched to a gene. CDR3 nucleotides: TGTGCCAGCAGCTCCCGACGGACAGGGGGCACTGAAGCTTTCTTT. Protein product: CASSSRRTGGTEAFF.

The V call is TRBV5-1, the J call TRBJ2-5, with D uncertain. V was trimmed by 1 base and J by 3 bases, leaving 10 bases between them. CDR1 is SGHRS, CDR2 YFSETQ, per germline. The CDR3 totals 14 residues. CDR3 DNA sequence: TGCGCCAGCAGCTTGATCGTCCAGGAAGAGACCCAGTACTTC. This gives the protein CASSLIVQEETQYF.

This rearrangement joins TRBV10-2 to TRBJ1-1; unclear D gene. CDR1 WSHSY and CDR2 SAAADI come from the germline V gene. The V and J ends lost 6 bases and 0 bases respectively, with 8 bases between them. The CDR3 consists of 13 residues. The chain's CDR3 is CASSPQVNTEAFF. The CDR3 DNA reads TGCGCCAGCAGCCCCCAGGTGAACACTGAAGCTTTCTTT.

The chain links TRBV7-2 to TRBJ1-2, with 10 bases identical to TRBD1. The CDR3 totals 15 residues. Germline lookup yields CDR1 SGHTA and CDR2 FQGNSA. J was trimmed by 8 bases and V by 3 bases; bases with no gene match: 9. CDR3 DNA sequence: TGTGCCAGCAGCTTGACAGGGGGCGCGATCGGGGGCTACACCTTC. It translates to CASSLTGGAIGGYTF.

The J gene is TRBJ1-6, the V gene TRBV7-6; 8 bases map to TRBD1. The CDR3 spans 14 residues. The ends lost 5 bases at V and 8 bases at J; junction bases unmatched: 5. Germline CDR1 and CDR2: SGHVS and FNYEAQ. The CDR3 DNA is TGTGCCAGCAGCCCAGGGGGCAATCATTCACCCCTCCACTTT. Protein product: CASSPGGNHSPLHF.

Only one count was recorded for this clone. J is TRBJ1-5 and V is TRBV19; 9 bases match TRBD1. V was clipped by 6 bases and J by 6 bases; unmatched bases: 9. Germline assignment: CDR1 LNHDA and CDR2 SQIVND (reference sequence). The CDR3 is 15 amino acids. This CDR3 is CASRTAGTGFQPQHF. The DNA for the CDR3 is TGTGCCAGTAGAACTGCCGGGACAGGGTTTCAGCCCCAGCATTTT.

V gene TRBV6-5 combines with J gene TRBJ1-1; possibly TRBD1 for D (6 bases). In germline, CDR1 is MNHEY, CDR2 SVGAGI. Trimming took off 2 bases at V and 5 bases at J, with 12 bases between the two ends. This CDR3 has 14 residues. CDR3 in DNA: TGTGCCAGCAGTTACCAGGGGTCGGGGACTGAAGCTTTCTTT. Its protein is CASSYQGSGTEAFF.

The rearrangement uses TRBV11-3 and TRBJ2-7; D might be TRBD2 (5 bases). V lost 5 bases, J lost 6 bases, and 32 bases lay in between. Germline V gives CDR1 SGHNT, CDR2 YENEEA. The CDR3 extends over 19 amino acids. The CDR3 reads CASSPNLGLVIAGEVEQYF. The CDR3 DNA follows: TGTGCCAGCAGCCCCAACCTCGGACTTGTAATAGCTGGTGAAGTCGAGCAGTACTTC.